This T cell receptor beta chain emerged from a study of blood T cell repertoires in COVID-19. Study-level information: The analysed material was cDNA or gDNA that came from T cells, B-cell-depleted T cells, or PBMCs.

This CDR3 has 16 amino acids. Germline V lookup: CDR1 SEHNR, CDR2 FQNEAQ (reference sequence). V lost 4 bases and J lost 0, with 12 bases in between. As originally analysed: Using reference gene primer amplification, nucleated cell counts were estimated. The method was immunoSEQ multiplex PCR; TCRdb's version includes in-frame clones alone and lacks a portion of them. V, J and clone size were drawn from that table, and D and trimming were deduced from the DNA. The sample has about 72,000 clones; roughly 87% are singletons. The TCR comes from a human donor in a cohort sampled during active COVID-19. Sequenced sample: peripheral blood. This chain uses TRBV7-9 with TRBJ1-4, with a possible D match to TRBD1 (6 bases). The CDR3 DNA follows: TGTGCCAGCAGCTCTCCGGACAGATCAACTAATGAAAAACTGTTTTTT. Translation gives CASSSPDRSTNEKLFF.